Listed here are 31 T cell receptor beta chains from one sample, sequenced in a study of T cells in Graves' hyperthyroidism and ophthalmopathy (dated by TCRdb to the late 2010s). Library preparation employed multiplex PCR. TCRdb records Illumina HiSeq 2000 as the sequencer. Amplification of TCR beta CDR3 regions was carried out from RNA transcripts. The TCR CDR3 was subjected to a first round of RT-PCR using the HTBI primer set and the Qiagen OneStep RT-PCR kit. Through fastp at Q25 and MiXCR, TCRdb rebuilt clones from the public reads, retaining in-frame beta chains. Every CDR3 protein is listed once, alongside the most common genes and DNA of its rows. The table for this sample lists approximately 640,000 distinct CDR3 sequences; 15% to 20% of them were counted only once. 3% to 4.5% of the sample is taken by the ten largest. Sequenced material: blood. The receptors derive from a woman aged 25-40 years with Graves' hyperthyroidism.

At least ten counts were recorded for this clonotype. The rearrangement uses TRBV28 and TRBJ2-1; D might be TRBD1 or TRBD2, each matching 6 bases. CDR1 is MDHEN, CDR2 SYDVKM, per germline. This CDR3 is built from 13 residues. Trimming stripped 7 bases from V and 8 bases from J, with 15 bases between. CDR3 DNA sequence: TGTGCCAGCAATAATCAAGGGGGGCATGAGCAGTTCTTC. It specifies CASNNQGGHEQFF.

Remarks on this clonotype: It may be a read error: a sequence one base away is much more abundant. This sequence joins TRBV5-4 and TRBJ1-1, with 8 bases aligning to TRBD1. In germline, CDR1 is SGHNT, CDR2 YYREEE (reference sequence). V dropped 1 base and J dropped 5; count of bases not matched to a gene: 7. The CDR3 sequence is 15 residues long. The CDR3 spells CASSLSGGAGTEAFF. DNA for the CDR3: TGTGCCAGCAGCTTGTCAGGGGGCGCGGGAACTGAAGCTTTCTTT.

This clonotype was counted between two and nine times. This sequence joins TRBV25-1 and TRBJ1-1; maybe TRBD1 (5 bases). The CDR3 is 12 residues long. Germline CDR1 MGHDK, CDR2 SYGVNS. Trimming took off 8 bases at V and 9 bases at J, with 16 bases between the two ends. The CDR3 DNA sequence: TGTGCCAGCGTGTCCGACAGCACCAAAGCTTTCTTT. Translation: CASVSDSTKAFF.

About this clonotype itself: One end of the junction varies from germline; a read error may be responsible. The V call is TRBV28, the J call TRBJ2-7; TRBD1 or TRBD2 may be the D gene (5 bases each). Germline CDR1 is MDHEN and CDR2 is SYDVKM. This CDR3 contains 15 residues. As DNA, the CDR3 is TGTGCCGGCAGTTCCTCGGGGACCCAACACTACGAGCAGTACTTC. It encodes CAGSSSGTQHYEQYF.

This clonotype was observed many times. The V call is TRBV27, the J call TRBJ2-5; perhaps TRBD2 as D (6 bases). The germline V gene encodes CDR1 MNHEY and CDR2 SMNVEV (reference sequence). The CDR3 loop spans 14 amino acids. V lost 8 bases and J 2 bases, leaving 15 bases between the germline ends. The CDR3 is CASSAEGRQETQYF. The CDR3 nucleotides are TGTGCCAGCTCCGCGGAGGGGCGGCAAGAGACCCAGTACTTC.

Ten or more counts support this clonotype. The chain employs TRBV7-2 and TRBJ1-4; possible D gene TRBD1, 5 bases. CDR3 length equals 16 residues. The germline V gene encodes CDR1 SGHTA and CDR2 FQGNSA. V was clipped by 1 base and J by 10 bases, with 19 bases between them. The CDR3 nucleotides are TGTGCCAGCAGCTTAGGCCCCATCAGAGGACATGGAAAACTGTTTTTT. Its protein product is CASSLGPIRGHGKLFF.

Details on this clonotype: A far larger clone is just one base off, so this is likely a read error. This chain connects TRBV28 to TRBJ2-1; D unresolved. CDR3 length: 13 residues. Trimming took 6 bases from V and 2 from J, leaving 8 bases between them. Looked up from germline, CDR1 is MDHEN and CDR2 is SYDVKM. The DNA for the CDR3 is TGTGCCAGCAGCCGGAGCCCCTACAATGAGCAGTTCTTC. Its protein product is CASSRSPYNEQFF.

J is TRBJ2-5 and V is TRBV10-2; 11 bases fit TRBD2. CDR1 is WSHSY, CDR2 SAAADI, per germline. The CDR3 is 18 residues long. With V trimmed by 0 bases and J by 5 bases, 11 bases remained unmatched. The CDR3 DNA sequence: TGCGCCAGCAGTGAGTCGCTAGCGGGAGGTGGCCTCCGGGAGACCCAGTACTTC. Translated: CASSESLAGGGLRETQYF.

This clonotype showed up many times. J is TRBJ2-5 and V is TRBV29-1, with 8 bases lining up with TRBD1. The CDR3 has 13 amino acids. The V gene's germline CDR1 is SQVTM and CDR2 ANQGSEA. J was trimmed by 2 bases and V by 6 bases; bases with no gene match: 5. CDR3 region: CSVLGQGQETQYF. The CDR3 DNA sequence: TGCAGCGTACTCGGACAGGGACAAGAGACCCAGTACTTC.

This clonotype has a count of ten or more. V and J are TRBV5-1 and TRBJ1-1; D gene uncertain. The V and J ends lost 4 bases and 1 base respectively, with 8 bases between them. The germline gives CDR1 SGHRS, CDR2 YFSETQ. This CDR3 contains 13 residues. The CDR3 reads CASSTGENTEAFF. The CDR3 DNA reads as TGCGCCAGCAGCACCGGAGAGAACACTGAAGCTTTCTTT.

This clonotype showed up many times. The chain links TRBV6-1 to TRBJ2-7; D not certain. Germline lookup yields CDR1 MNHNS and CDR2 SASEGT. The CDR3 sequence is 14 residues long. Trimming removed 0 bases from V and 4 bases from J, with 10 bases in between. DNA of the CDR3: TGTGCCAGCAGTGAAGCTGTCCTTGCGTACGAGCAGTACTTC. This codes for CASSEAVLAYEQYF.

The J gene is TRBJ2-7, the V gene TRBV18; 9 bases align to TRBD1. V lost 1 base, J lost 7 bases, and 11 bases stayed unmatched. The CDR3 is 16 amino acids. CDR1 and CDR2 (germline): KGHSH, LQKENI. In nucleotides, the CDR3 is TGTGCCAGCTCACCACGGGGTTTACAGGGGGCTGATGAGCAGTACTTC. It yields the protein CASSPRGLQGADEQYF.

At least ten counts were recorded for this clonotype. The rearrangement joins TRBV20-1 to TRBJ1-5; TRBD1 agrees at 7 bases. Unmatched junction bases numbered 6, after V lost 3 bases and J lost 4 bases. CDR1 and CDR2 (germline): DFQATT, SNEGSKA (reference sequence). This CDR3 region has 14 residues. The CDR3 nucleotides read TGCAGTGCTAGCAGGGGGACGGCGAATCAGCCCCAGCATTTT. Translated, it gives CSASRGTANQPQHF.

This clonotype has at least ten counts. The chain links TRBV28 to TRBJ2-7; 14 bases are shared with TRBD2. The V gene end was trimmed by 4 bases and the J gene end by 6 bases; junction bases not matched to a gene: 5. CDR3 length: 15 residues. CDR1 and CDR2 (germline): MDHEN, SYDVKM. For the CDR3, the DNA is TGTGCCAGCAGTTCTCGTGGACTAGCGGGAGGCGAGCAGTACTTC. Translation: CASSSRGLAGGEQYF.

This sequence joins TRBV10-2 and TRBJ2-5, with D possibly matching TRBD1 (7 bases). V gave up 4 bases and J gave up 5 bases, with 14 bases separating them. CDR3 length equals 14 residues. Germline CDR1 reads WSHSY; CDR2 reads SAAADI. The chain's CDR3 is CASSGRQGGETQYF. The CDR3 region has the DNA TGCGCCAGCAGTGGAAGACAGGGAGGCGAGACCCAGTACTTC.

This chain uses TRBV29-1 with TRBJ2-5; TRBD2 aligns across 11 bases. J gave up 5 bases and V 6 bases, and 11 bases lay outside the gene matches. Germline CDR1 SQVTM, CDR2 ANQGSEA. CDR3 length: 15 amino acids. The CDR3 DNA sequence: TGCAGCGTCGCGGGCGGACTAGCGGGCGGGGAGACCCAGTACTTC. It translates to CSVAGGLAGGETQYF.

The V call is TRBV11-2, the J call TRBJ2-1; 8 nucleotides align to TRBD2. The V segment lost 1 base and the J segment 8 bases; nucleotides outside the gene matches: 10. Germline loops: CDR1 SGHAT, CDR2 FQNNGV. The CDR3 is 16 amino acids. In DNA, the CDR3 is TGTGCCAGCAGCTTAGTAGGTAGCGGGATAAGAGATGAGCAGTTCTTC. Its protein is CASSLVGSGIRDEQFF.

The chain joins TRBV9 to TRBJ2-7; 8 nucleotides align to TRBD1. V shed 0 bases and J 2 bases; nucleotides not matched to a gene: 4. The CDR3 extends over 15 amino acids. Germline V gives CDR1 SGDLS, CDR2 YYNGEE. The DNA of the CDR3 is TGTGCCAGCAGCGTAGCAGACAGGGGCCCCTACGAGCAGTACTTC. The encoded protein is CASSVADRGPYEQYF.

V is TRBV25-1 and J is TRBJ2-2; perhaps TRBD1 as D (5 bases). V was trimmed by 2 bases and J by 2 bases, leaving 12 bases between them. The CDR3 extends over 16 amino acids. The germline CDR1 and CDR2 sequences are MGHDK and SYGVNS. The DNA for the CDR3 is TGTGCCAGCAGTGAACGTGTCACAGGCAACACCGGGGAGCTGTTTTTT. Translating gives CASSERVTGNTGELFF.

The chain recombines TRBV4-2 with TRBJ2-3, with 8 bases that match TRBD2. The CDR3 has 16 residues. Unmatched junction bases numbered 6, after V lost 1 base and J lost 3 bases. Germline CDR1 is LGHNA and CDR2 is YNFKEQ. The CDR3 DNA is TGTGCCAGCAGCCAAGGTAGCGGGACGGTGACAGATACGCAGTATTTT. This gives the protein CASSQGSGTVTDTQYF.

A remark on this clonotype: Possible read error: a much larger clone is one base away. J is TRBJ2-5 and V is TRBV12-3 or TRBV12-4; a weak D match, TRBD2 (5 bases). The CDR3 consists of 17 residues. The V gene lost 3 bases and the J gene lost 0 bases, with 17 bases spanning the gap. The CDR3, as DNA: TGTGCCAGCAGTTTTTTTCCAATGCGGGCCCACCAAGAGACCCAGTACTTC. Translated: CASSFFPMRAHQETQYF.

The sample holds many counts of this clonotype. The rearrangement uses TRBV6-2 or TRBV6-3 and TRBJ2-7; 7 bases line up with TRBD1. The CDR3 runs to 14 residues. V lost 4 bases and J lost 3; bases outside the gene matches: 6. Looked up from germline, CDR1 is MNHEY and CDR2 is SVGEGT. The CDR3 DNA is TGTGCCAGCAGTTTCCACAGGGGAATCTACGAGCAGTACTTC. Amino acid sequence: CASSFHRGIYEQYF.

This clonotype was observed many times. The V call is TRBV2, the J call TRBJ1-6; a possible D gene is TRBD1 (5 bases). Germline V gene lookup returns CDR1 SNHLY and CDR2 FYNNEI. V lost 7 bases to trimming and J lost 10 bases, with 17 bases between them. The CDR3 covers 14 residues. The CDR3 DNA reads as TGTGCCAGCATGTGGGACGGGGAGGTGTCACCCCTCCACTTT. Encoded protein: CASMWDGEVSPLHF.

This clonotype was observed a handful of times. CDR3: CASSQDWSGRTDTQYF. CDR3 DNA sequence: TGCGCCAGCAGCCAAGATTGGAGCGGGAGGACAGATACGCAGTATTTT. V usage is TRBV4-1 and J usage is TRBJ2-3; 9 nucleotides agree with TRBD2. The CDR3 length is 16 residues. Germline V gives CDR1 MGHRA, CDR2 YSYEKL. J was trimmed by 3 bases and V by 0 bases; bases with no gene match: 4.

This clonotype has at least ten counts. The chain carries TRBV20-1 and TRBJ1-5; D gene unclear. This CDR3 spans 11 amino acids. Trimming took off 3 bases at V and 1 base at J, with 1 base between the two ends. Germline lookup yields CDR1 DFQATT and CDR2 SNEGSKA (reference sequence). The CDR3 loop reads CSARSNQPQHF. DNA for the CDR3: TGCAGTGCTAGGAGCAATCAGCCCCAGCATTTT.

The table lists this clonotype with many counts. DNA of the CDR3: TGTGCCAGCAGCTTAGATCACGAGCAGTACTTC. Translated, it gives CASSLDHEQYF. The rearrangement joins TRBV5-5 to TRBJ2-7; no firm D call. The CDR3 loop spans 11 amino acids. The V gene lost 2 bases and the J gene lost 5 bases, with 5 bases spanning the gap. Per germline, CDR1 SGHKS and CDR2 YYEKEE (reference sequence).

The chain carries TRBV15 and TRBJ2-5; 7 nucleotides line up with TRBD1. Germline V gene lookup returns CDR1 LNHNV and CDR2 YYDKDF (reference sequence). The CDR3 covers 16 residues. J gave up 0 bases and V 4 bases, and 8 bases lay outside the gene matches. As DNA, the CDR3 is TGTGCCACCAGCACGACCAACAGGGGAAACCAAGAGACCCAGTACTTC. Translated, it gives CATSTTNRGNQETQYF.

The V call is TRBV10-3, the J call TRBJ2-7; 9 bases are shared with TRBD2. Germline assignment: CDR1 ENHRY and CDR2 SYGVKD. The ends lost 0 bases at V and 3 bases at J; junction bases unmatched: 6. This CDR3 is built from 16 residues. CDR3 protein: CAISESLAGALYEQYF. The DNA of the CDR3 is TGTGCCATCAGTGAGTCTTTAGCGGGAGCCCTCTACGAGCAGTACTTC.

This clonotype showed up many times. The gene calls are TRBV12-3 or TRBV12-4 and TRBJ1-1, with D tentatively TRBD1 (5 bases). The CDR3 spans 18 residues. Trimming took 2 bases from V and 8 from J, leaving 27 bases between them. The CDR3 loop reads CASSLPQVLGDTFDEAFF. The CDR3, as DNA: TGTGCCAGCAGTTTACCACAGGTATTGGGGGATACCTTCGACGAAGCTTTCTTT.

Points on this clonotype: A read error may explain this, as a much larger clone is one base away. V is TRBV6-1 and J is TRBJ2-7, with TRBD1 identical over 7 bases. The germline gives CDR1 MNHNS, CDR2 SASEGT. The CDR3 has 14 residues. J was trimmed by 0 bases and V by 4 bases; bases with no gene match: 3. The CDR3 DNA sequence: TGTGCCAGCAGTGGAGGGGACAGCTCCTACGAGCAGTACTTC. Translating gives CASSGGDSSYEQYF.

As for this clonotype: A much larger clone lies a single base off, so this may be a read error. This chain joins TRBV19 and TRBJ2-3; 7 bases align to TRBD2. Germline V gives CDR1 LNHDA, CDR2 SQIVND (reference sequence). Trimming cost V 7 bases and J 4 bases; bases outside gene matches: 11. The CDR3 is 15 residues long. The CDR3, as DNA: TGTGCCAGTACCCCTCGCGGGGGATACGCAGATACGCAGTATTTT. Protein product: CASTPRGGYADTQYF.